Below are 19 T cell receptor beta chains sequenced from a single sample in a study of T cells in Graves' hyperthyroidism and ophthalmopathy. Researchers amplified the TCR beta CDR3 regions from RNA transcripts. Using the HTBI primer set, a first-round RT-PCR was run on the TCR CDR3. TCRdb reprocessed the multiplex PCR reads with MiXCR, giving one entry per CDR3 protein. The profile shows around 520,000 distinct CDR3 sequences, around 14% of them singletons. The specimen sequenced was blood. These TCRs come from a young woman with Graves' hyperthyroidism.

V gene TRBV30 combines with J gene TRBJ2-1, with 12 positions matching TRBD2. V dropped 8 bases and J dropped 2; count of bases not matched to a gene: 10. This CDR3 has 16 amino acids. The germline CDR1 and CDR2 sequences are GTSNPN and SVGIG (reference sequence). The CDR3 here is CATSGTSGHPYNEQFF. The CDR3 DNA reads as TGTGCCACATCTGGGACTAGCGGGCACCCCTACAATGAGCAGTTCTTC.

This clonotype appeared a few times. The CDR3 nucleotides are TGTGCCAGCAGCCCCGGTTTCGGTAGCGGGAGATATAGTGAGCAGTTCTTC. It translates to CASSPGFGSGRYSEQFF. The chain employs TRBV27 and TRBJ2-1; 9 positions agree with TRBD2. The junction had 18 bases not matched to a gene; V was cut back by 6 bases and J by 9 bases. The CDR3 contains 17 residues. Germline lookup yields CDR1 MNHEY and CDR2 SMNVEV (reference sequence).

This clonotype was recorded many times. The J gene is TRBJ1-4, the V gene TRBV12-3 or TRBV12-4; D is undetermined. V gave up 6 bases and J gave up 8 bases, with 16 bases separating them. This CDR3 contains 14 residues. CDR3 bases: TGTGCCAGCAGATGGGGTCCTGGGTGGGAAAAACTGTTTTTT. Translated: CASRWGPGWEKLFF.

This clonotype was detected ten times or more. CDR3 amino acids: CASSRAGRNSYEQYV. CDR3 bases: TGTGCCAGCTCACGAGCTGGGAGAAACTCCTACGAGCAGTACGTC. The V gene is TRBV18, the J gene TRBJ2-7; maybe TRBD2 (5 bases). Trimming removed 4 bases at V and 0 bases at J, with 13 bases between. The CDR3 spans 15 residues. Germline V gene lookup returns CDR1 KGHSH and CDR2 LQKENI.

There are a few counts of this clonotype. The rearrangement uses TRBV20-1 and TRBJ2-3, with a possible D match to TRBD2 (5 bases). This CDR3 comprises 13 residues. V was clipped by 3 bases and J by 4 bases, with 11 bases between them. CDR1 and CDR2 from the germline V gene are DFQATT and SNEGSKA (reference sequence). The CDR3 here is CSARGTGADTQYF. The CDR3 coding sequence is TGCAGTGCTAGGGGTACCGGGGCAGATACGCAGTATTTT.

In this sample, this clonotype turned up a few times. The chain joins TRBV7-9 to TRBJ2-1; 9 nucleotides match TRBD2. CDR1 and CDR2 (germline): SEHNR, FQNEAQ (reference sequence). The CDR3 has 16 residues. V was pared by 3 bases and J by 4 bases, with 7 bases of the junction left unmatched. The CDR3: CASSLMAGGVYNEQFF. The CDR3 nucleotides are TGTGCCAGCAGCTTGATGGCGGGAGGGGTATACAATGAGCAGTTCTTC.

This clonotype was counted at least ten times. The CDR3 sequence is CASSQPGLAANYEQYF. In DNA form, the CDR3 reads TGCGCCAGCAGCCAACCGGGACTAGCGGCGAACTACGAGCAGTACTTC. V usage is TRBV4-1 and J usage is TRBJ2-7; TRBD2 matches at 11 bases. The germline CDR1 and CDR2 sequences are MGHRA and YSYEKL. CDR3 length: 16 residues. The V segment lost 2 bases and the J segment 3 bases; nucleotides outside the gene matches: 6.

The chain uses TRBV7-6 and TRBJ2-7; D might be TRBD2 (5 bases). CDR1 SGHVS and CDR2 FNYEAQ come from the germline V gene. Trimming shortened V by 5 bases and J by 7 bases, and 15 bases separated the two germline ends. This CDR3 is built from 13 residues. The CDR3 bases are TGTGCCAGCAGCGGGAAGAGGGCGGGTGAGCAGTACGTC. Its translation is CASSGKRAGEQYV.

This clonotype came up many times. Here the CDR3 reads CSVEFSGANVLTF. The CDR3 DNA reads TGCAGCGTTGAGTTTTCTGGGGCCAACGTCCTGACTTTC. V and J are TRBV29-1 and TRBJ2-6; D is unclear. CDR3 length equals 13 residues. In germline, CDR1 is SQVTM, CDR2 ANQGSEA. V was pared by 3 bases and J by 1 base, with 4 bases between.

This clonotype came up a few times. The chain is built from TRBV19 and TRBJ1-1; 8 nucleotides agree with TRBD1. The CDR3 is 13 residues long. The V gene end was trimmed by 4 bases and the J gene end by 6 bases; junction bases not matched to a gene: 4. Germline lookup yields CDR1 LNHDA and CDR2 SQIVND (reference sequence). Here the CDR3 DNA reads TGTGCCAGTAGTACAGTACAGGGGGCTGAAGCTTTCTTT. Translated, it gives CASSTVQGAEAFF.

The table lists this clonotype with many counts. CDR3 coding DNA: TGCAGTGCTAGAGATCAGGGTTGGGGGACAGGGGAAAAGAGCTATGGCTACACCTTC. It codes for CSARDQGWGTGEKSYGYTF. The V gene is TRBV20-1, the J gene TRBJ1-2; 10 bases line up with TRBD1. This CDR3 spans 19 amino acids. Germline V gene sequence: CDR1 DFQATT, CDR2 SNEGSKA (reference sequence). V lost 0 bases to trimming and J lost 4 bases; unmatched junction nucleotides: 17.

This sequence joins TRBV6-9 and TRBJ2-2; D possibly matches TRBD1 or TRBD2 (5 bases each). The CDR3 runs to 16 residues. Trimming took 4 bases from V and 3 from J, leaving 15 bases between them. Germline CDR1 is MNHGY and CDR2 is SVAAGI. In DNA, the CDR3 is TGTGCCAGCAGTTCCGGAGCCGGGACCCACACCGGGGAGCTGTTTTTT. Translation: CASSSGAGTHTGELFF.

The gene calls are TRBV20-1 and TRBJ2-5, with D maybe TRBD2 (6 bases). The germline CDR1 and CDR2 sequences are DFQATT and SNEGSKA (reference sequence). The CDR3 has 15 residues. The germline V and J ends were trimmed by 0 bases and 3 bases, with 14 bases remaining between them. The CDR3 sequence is CSARERGKREETQYF. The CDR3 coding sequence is TGCAGTGCTAGAGAACGTGGAAAGCGGGAAGAGACCCAGTACTTC.

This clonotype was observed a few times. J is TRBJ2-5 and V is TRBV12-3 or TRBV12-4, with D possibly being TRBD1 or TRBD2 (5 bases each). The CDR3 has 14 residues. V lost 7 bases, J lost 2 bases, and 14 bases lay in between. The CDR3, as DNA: TGTGCCAGCAACCCCCAGGGACCTCAAGAGACCCAGTACTTC. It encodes CASNPQGPQETQYF.

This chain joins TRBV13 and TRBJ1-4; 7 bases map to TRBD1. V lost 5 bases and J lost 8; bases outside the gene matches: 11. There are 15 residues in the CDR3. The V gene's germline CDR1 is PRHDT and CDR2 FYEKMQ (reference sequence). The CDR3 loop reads CASSHFGQGEEKLFF. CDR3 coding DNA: TGTGCCAGCAGCCATTTCGGGCAGGGGGAAGAAAAACTGTTTTTT.

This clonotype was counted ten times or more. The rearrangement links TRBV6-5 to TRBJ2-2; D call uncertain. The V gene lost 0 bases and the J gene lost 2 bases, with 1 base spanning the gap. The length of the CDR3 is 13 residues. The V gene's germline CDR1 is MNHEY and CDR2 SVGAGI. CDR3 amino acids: CASSYSNTGELFF. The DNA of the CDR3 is TGTGCCAGCAGTTACTCAAACACCGGGGAGCTGTTTTTT.

Here the CDR3 reads CASSLAGVGSYEQYF. CDR3 bases: TGTGCCAGCAGTTTAGCGGGAGTCGGGTCCTACGAGCAGTACTTC. The chain combines TRBV12-3 or TRBV12-4 with TRBJ2-7; D is possibly TRBD2 (5 bases). Trimming took off 0 bases at V and 1 base at J, with 10 bases between the two ends. The length of the CDR3 is 15 residues.

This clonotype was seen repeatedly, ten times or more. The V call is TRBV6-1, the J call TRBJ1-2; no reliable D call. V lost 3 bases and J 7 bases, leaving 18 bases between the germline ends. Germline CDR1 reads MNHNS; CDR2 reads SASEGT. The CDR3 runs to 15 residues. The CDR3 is CASSEEGRAVRGYTF. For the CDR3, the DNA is TGTGCCAGCAGTGAGGAAGGGAGGGCAGTACGTGGCTACACCTTC.

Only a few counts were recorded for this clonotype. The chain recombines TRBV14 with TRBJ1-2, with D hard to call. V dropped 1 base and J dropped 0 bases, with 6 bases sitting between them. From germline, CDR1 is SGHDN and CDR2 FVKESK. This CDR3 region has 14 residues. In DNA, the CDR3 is TGTGCCAGCAGCCAAGTCGCGGCTAACTATGGCTACACCTTC. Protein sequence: CASSQVAANYGYTF.